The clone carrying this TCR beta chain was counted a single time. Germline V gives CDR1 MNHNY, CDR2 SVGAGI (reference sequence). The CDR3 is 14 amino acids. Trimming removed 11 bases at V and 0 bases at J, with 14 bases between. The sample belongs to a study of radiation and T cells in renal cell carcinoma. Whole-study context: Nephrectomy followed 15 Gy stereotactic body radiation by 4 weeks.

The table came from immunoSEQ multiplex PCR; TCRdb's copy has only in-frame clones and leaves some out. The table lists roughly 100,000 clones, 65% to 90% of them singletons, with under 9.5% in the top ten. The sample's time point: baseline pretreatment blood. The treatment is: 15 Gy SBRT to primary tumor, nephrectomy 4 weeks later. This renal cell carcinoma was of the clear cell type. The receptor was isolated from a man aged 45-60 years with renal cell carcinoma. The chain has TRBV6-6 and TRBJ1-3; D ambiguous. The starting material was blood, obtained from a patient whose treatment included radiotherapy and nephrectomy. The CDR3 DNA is TGTGCCGCTCGAGGATCCATCTCTGGAAACACCATATATTTT. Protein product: CAARGSISGNTIYF.